This is a list of T cell receptor beta chains from one sample in a study of T cell repertoires in cytomegalovirus infection. TCRdb re-derived calls from the reads in MiXCR, one entry per CDR3 protein. The table includes approximately 500,000 distinct CDR3 sequences, around 11% detected once. Sequencing used PBMCs. These receptors all stem from a human donor in good health (CMV status not recorded). Some clones in this sample may be carry-over from other donors' samples. CDR3s include the opening cysteine and the closing phenylalanine or tryptophan. A D gene is named only where the DNA matches it firmly. Clone size appears in some rows only: once, few, many, or a class for an expanded clone.

DNA | CDR3 | D | J | size | V
TGCAGTGCTAGACTCCCTAGGGAGACCCAGTACTTC | CSARLPRETQYF | NA | TRBJ2-5 | NA | TRBV20-1
TGCAGTGCACGACTAGCGGGGGCCACCGGGGAGCTGTTTTTT | CSARLAGATGELFF | TRBD2 | TRBJ2-2 | NA | TRBV20-1
TGTGCCAGCAGCTTAGCTGCGGGTACCTACGAGCAGTACTTC | CASSLAAGTYEQYF | NA | TRBJ2-7 | many | TRBV11-2
TGTGCCAGCAGCCCCCGGGCAGGGGGGAATGAAAAACTGTTTTTT | CASSPRAGGNEKLFF | TRBD1 | TRBJ1-4 | few | TRBV4-2
TGTGCCAGCAGCGTAGGGGGGGGCATAGACACTGAAGCTTTCTTT | CASSVGGGIDTEAFF | NA | TRBJ1-1 | few | TRBV9
TGTGCCAGCAGCTCCCCTTACGGAAGGGGGGCCAACGTCCTGACTTTC | CASSSPYGRGANVLTF | NA | TRBJ2-6 | many | TRBV7-3
TGTGCCAGCAGTCCCCAGCACGGACCGAAATTCTATGGCTACACCTTC | CASSPQHGPKFYGYTF | NA | TRBJ1-2 | many | TRBV6-5
TGTGCCAGCAGCTTAGGGGTTGATGGGGGGTACGAGCAGTACTTC | CASSLGVDGGYEQYF | NA | TRBJ2-7 | NA | TRBV7-9
TGTGCCAGCAGCCCGGACAGTAATTCACCCCTCCACTTT | CASSPDSNSPLHF | NA | TRBJ1-6 | many | TRBV7-3
TGTGCCAGCAGTCCTAGCTCAGGGGAGGTTTTCTTT | CASSPSSGEVFF | NA | TRBJ1-1 | many | TRBV12-3/TRBV12-4
TGTGCCAGCAGCTTAGGGACTGGCACAGAGCAGTTCTTC | CASSLGTGTEQFF | NA | TRBJ2-1 | many | TRBV7-9
TGTGCCAGCAGTTTTTCGGCGGGAGCATACATTCAGTACTTC | CASSFSAGAYIQYF | TRBD2 | TRBJ2-4 | few | TRBV28
TGTGCCAGCAGTTTGCCTAGATACAATGAGCAGTTCTTC | CASSLPRYNEQFF | NA | TRBJ2-1 | many | TRBV28
TGCAGTGCTAGAGGGACTAGCGGGAAGAACGAGCAGTACTTC | CSARGTSGKNEQYF | TRBD2 | TRBJ2-7 | NA | TRBV20-1
TGTGCCAGCAGGGCCACAGGGGGGAACACCGGGGAGCTGTTTTTT | CASRATGGNTGELFF | TRBD1 | TRBJ2-2 | NA | TRBV9
TGCAGTGCTAGAGATATTGACAGGGGCAACGAGCAGTACTTC | CSARDIDRGNEQYF | TRBD1 | TRBJ2-7 | NA | TRBV20-1
TGTGCCACCAGTGATTTGCAGGAGCCGTACGAGCAGTACTTC | CATSDLQEPYEQYF | NA | TRBJ2-7 | few | TRBV24-1
TGTGCCAGCTCCAGCCCCATCGGGGAAGGGAGAGATACGCAGTATTTT | CASSSPIGEGRDTQYF | NA | TRBJ2-3 | many | TRBV2
TGTGCCAGCAGCTTCGGCGGAATAGACACTGAAGCTTTCTTT | CASSFGGIDTEAFF | NA | TRBJ1-1 | many | TRBV11-2
TGTGCCAGCAGTTCGTGGACAGGGGGCTTCGACGAGCAGTACTTC | CASSSWTGGFDEQYF | TRBD1 | TRBJ2-7 | many | TRBV12-3/TRBV12-4
TGTGCCAGTAGTATCACGGCGGGTTCATCCACAGATACGCAGTATTTT | CASSITAGSSTDTQYF | NA | TRBJ2-3 | many | TRBV19
TGTGCCAGCAGGGGGAGGACAGGGGGCTTCTCAGATACGCAGTATTTT | CASRGRTGGFSDTQYF | TRBD1 | TRBJ2-3 | many | TRBV28
TGTGCCAGCACCTCCTTGGGGACTAGCGTCGCCTACGAGCAGTACTTC | CASTSLGTSVAYEQYF | TRBD2 | TRBJ2-7 | many | TRBV7-2
TGCAGCGGGACTGGGACGGACGGTTATGAAAAACTGTTTTTT | CSGTGTDGYEKLFF | NA | TRBJ1-4 | NA | TRBV29-1
TGCAGTGCTAGCGGTTGGGGGCTGGGCACTGAAGCTTTCTTT | CSASGWGLGTEAFF | NA | TRBJ1-1 | many | TRBV20-1
TGTGCCAGCAGCTTAAAACGGGACTATGGCTACACCTTC | CASSLKRDYGYTF | NA | TRBJ1-2 | many | TRBV7-9
TGTGCCAGCAGTTTTGAGGGTAGGGGACAGCCCGATGAGCAGTTCTTC | CASSFEGRGQPDEQFF | TRBD1 | TRBJ2-1 | many | TRBV12-3/TRBV12-4
TGTGCCAGCAGTCCTAGCGGGAGCGGAGAAGAGACCCAGTACTTC | CASSPSGSGEETQYF | TRBD2 | TRBJ2-5 | NA | TRBV9
TGTGCCAGCAGCCAAACGGCCGACAAAGAGACCCAGTACTTC | CASSQTADKETQYF | NA | TRBJ2-5 | NA | TRBV4-2
TGTGCCAGCAGTCGGGATTCCGGACGGCTAGCCAAAAACATTCAGTACTTC | CASSRDSGRLAKNIQYF | NA | TRBJ2-4 | NA | TRBV5-6
TGCAGTGCCCCGGACGGATATGAAGCTTTCTTT | CSAPDGYEAFF | NA | TRBJ1-1 | NA | TRBV20-1
TGTGCCAGCAGCTTAGAAGTGTCTTGGAGGGAGCAGTACTTC | CASSLEVSWREQYF | NA | TRBJ2-7 | few | TRBV7-2
TGTGCCAGCAGCGGGACCGCTCCTAACTATGGCTACACCTTC | CASSGTAPNYGYTF | NA | TRBJ1-2 | many | TRBV7-9
TGTGCCAGCAGCTCCCAAGGGAGTCTGGTCAATCAGCCCCAGCATTTT | CASSSQGSLVNQPQHF | NA | TRBJ1-5 | many | TRBV7-2
TGTGCCAGCAGCTTAGGCGGGGTCGCGGAGACCCAGTACTTC | CASSLGGVAETQYF | NA | TRBJ2-5 | many | TRBV7-2
TGTGCCAGCTCACCACCTGGTTCTGGAGGGACCCAGTACTTC | CASSPPGSGGTQYF | NA | TRBJ2-5 | few | TRBV18
TGTGCCAGCAGCCGAAATCCGGGACTCTCTCACCAAGAGACCCAGTACTTC | CASSRNPGLSHQETQYF | NA | TRBJ2-5 | many | TRBV4-2
TGTGCCAGCAGTGAAAAAGCCAGGGGGTACGAGCAGTACTTC | CASSEKARGYEQYF | TRBD1 | TRBJ2-7 | many | TRBV25-1
TGTGCCAGCAGTTTATTAGGCATTTCAAGCTCCTACAATGAGCAGTTCTTC | CASSLLGISSSYNEQFF | NA | TRBJ2-1 | many | TRBV28
TGTGCCAGCAGTTACTTTACGGGGGGAGCATACAATGAGCAGTTCTTC | CASSYFTGGAYNEQFF | TRBD2 | TRBJ2-1 | many | TRBV6-5
TGTGCCAGCAGCCTAGACAGGGGAAGGCAGTTCTTC | CASSLDRGRQFF | TRBD1 | TRBJ2-1 | many | TRBV7-9
TGTGCCAGCAGTTTAGAGGGGGAGCCCTTTCTCTATAGCAATCAGCCCCAGCATTTT | CASSLEGEPFLYSNQPQHF | NA | TRBJ1-5 | many | TRBV12-3/TRBV12-4
TGTGCCAGCAGCGTCCTGCGGACAGGGGGAATTGATGGCTACACCTTC | CASSVLRTGGIDGYTF | TRBD1 | TRBJ1-2 | few | TRBV9
TGTGCCAGCAGGGGGGGTCTGGCCTCTGGGGCCAACGTCCTGACTTTC | CASRGGLASGANVLTF | NA | TRBJ2-6 | few | TRBV2
TGCGCCAGCAGCAAAGGGTCGGGCGCAGACACTGAAGCTTTCTTT | CASSKGSGADTEAFF | NA | TRBJ1-1 | many | TRBV4-1
TGTGCCAGCAGCCGACAGGAGAACACTGAAGCTTTCTTT | CASSRQENTEAFF | NA | TRBJ1-1 | NA | TRBV3-1
TGCAGCGTAACTAGCGGGAACAATGAGCAGTTCTTC | CSVTSGNNEQFF | TRBD2 | TRBJ2-1 | many | TRBV29-1
TGTGCCAGCAGTTACTCTGGACAGGGTAACACCGGGGAGCTGTTTTTT | CASSYSGQGNTGELFF | TRBD1 | TRBJ2-2 | many | TRBV6-2/TRBV6-3
TGTGCCAGCAGCCACGGGGGCCGATGGGTGGAGACCCAGTACTTC | CASSHGGRWVETQYF | NA | TRBJ2-5 | few | TRBV3-1
TGCAGTGTCCCGACTAGCGGGAGCCCCCGTAGCACAGATACGCAGTATTTT | CSVPTSGSPRSTDTQYF | TRBD2 | TRBJ2-3 | NA | TRBV20-1
TGCAGTGCTAGAGTAGGTAGACAGGTCAATCAGCCCCAGCATTTT | CSARVGRQVNQPQHF | NA | TRBJ1-5 | few | TRBV20-1
TGTGCCACCAGCTACAGGGAAAGGACGCAGTATTTT | CATSYRERTQYF | NA | TRBJ2-3 | NA | TRBV15
TGTGCCAGCAGCCACCTGGGACAGGCTACAATCGCTTTCTTT | CASSHLGQATIAFF | TRBD1 | TRBJ1-1 | few | TRBV3-1
TGCGCCAGCAGCTTGGGCTTCAGTGATACGCAGTATTTT | CASSLGFSDTQYF | NA | TRBJ2-3 | few | TRBV5-1
TGTGCCAGCAGTTACTCGGAACCAGACTATGGCTACACCTTC | CASSYSEPDYGYTF | NA | TRBJ1-2 | many | TRBV6-6
TGTGCCACCAGCGGGGCGAGCTCCTACGAGCAGTACTTC | CATSGASSYEQYF | TRBD2 | TRBJ2-7 | many | TRBV10-3
TGTGCCAGCAGTCCGCGGGGGTCACAAGAGACCCAGTACTTC | CASSPRGSQETQYF | TRBD2 | TRBJ2-5 | many | TRBV11-1
TGCGCCAGCAGCCAAGATCCCTCGTTGGTCGGGGAATTGAACACTGAAGCTTTCTTT | CASSQDPSLVGELNTEAFF | NA | TRBJ1-1 | few | TRBV4-1
TGTGCCAGCAGTTTAGCGTATACAGGGCGCGGGGATTCACCCCTCCACTTT | CASSLAYTGRGDSPLHF | NA | TRBJ1-6 | NA | TRBV12-3/TRBV12-4